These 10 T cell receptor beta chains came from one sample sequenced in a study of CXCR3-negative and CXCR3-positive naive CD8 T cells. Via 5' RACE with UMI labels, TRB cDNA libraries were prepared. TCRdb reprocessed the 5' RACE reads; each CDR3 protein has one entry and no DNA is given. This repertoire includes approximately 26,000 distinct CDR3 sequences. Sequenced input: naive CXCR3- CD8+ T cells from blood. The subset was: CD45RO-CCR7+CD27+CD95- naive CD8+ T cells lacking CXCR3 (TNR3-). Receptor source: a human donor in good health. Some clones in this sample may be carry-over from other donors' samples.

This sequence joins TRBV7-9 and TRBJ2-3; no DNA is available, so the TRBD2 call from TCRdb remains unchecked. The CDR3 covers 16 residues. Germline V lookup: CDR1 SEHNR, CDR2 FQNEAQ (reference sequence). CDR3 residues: CASSLAVSPGGDTQYF.

The CDR3 sequence: CASSLEAGGQPQHF. The J gene is TRBJ1-5, the V gene TRBV12-3 or TRBV12-4. The CDR3 totals 14 residues.

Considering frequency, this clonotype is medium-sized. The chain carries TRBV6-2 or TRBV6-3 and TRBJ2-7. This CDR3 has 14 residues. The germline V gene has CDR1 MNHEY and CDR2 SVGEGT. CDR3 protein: CASSYEPSAYEQYF.

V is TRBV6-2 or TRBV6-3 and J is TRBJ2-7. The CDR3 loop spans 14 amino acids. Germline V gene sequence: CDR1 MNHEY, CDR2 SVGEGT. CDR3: CASSYGTDSYEQYF.

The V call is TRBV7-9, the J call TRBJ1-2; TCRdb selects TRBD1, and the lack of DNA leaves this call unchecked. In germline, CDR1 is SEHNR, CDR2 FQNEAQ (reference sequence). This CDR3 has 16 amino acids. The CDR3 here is CASSLGLGAITYGYTF.

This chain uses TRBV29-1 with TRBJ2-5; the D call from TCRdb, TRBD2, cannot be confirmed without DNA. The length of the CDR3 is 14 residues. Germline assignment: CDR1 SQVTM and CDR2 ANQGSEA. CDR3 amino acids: CSVDGLAGAETQYF.

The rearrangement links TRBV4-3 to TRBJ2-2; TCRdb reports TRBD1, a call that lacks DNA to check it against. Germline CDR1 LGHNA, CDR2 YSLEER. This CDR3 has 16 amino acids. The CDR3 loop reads CASSHTPGQGAGELFF.

CDR3 residues: CASSQDPGGSAGELFF. The rearrangement links TRBV3-1 to TRBJ2-2; there is no DNA to check the TCRdb D call of TRBD1. From germline, CDR1 is LGHDT and CDR2 YNNKEL (reference sequence). The CDR3 contains 16 residues.

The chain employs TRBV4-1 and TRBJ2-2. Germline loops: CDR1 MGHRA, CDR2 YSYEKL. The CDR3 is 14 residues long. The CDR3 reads CASSNRGNTGELFF.

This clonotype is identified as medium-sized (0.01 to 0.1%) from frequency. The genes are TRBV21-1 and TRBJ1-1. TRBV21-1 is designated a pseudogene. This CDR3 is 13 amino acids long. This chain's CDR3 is CASSMLANTEAFF.